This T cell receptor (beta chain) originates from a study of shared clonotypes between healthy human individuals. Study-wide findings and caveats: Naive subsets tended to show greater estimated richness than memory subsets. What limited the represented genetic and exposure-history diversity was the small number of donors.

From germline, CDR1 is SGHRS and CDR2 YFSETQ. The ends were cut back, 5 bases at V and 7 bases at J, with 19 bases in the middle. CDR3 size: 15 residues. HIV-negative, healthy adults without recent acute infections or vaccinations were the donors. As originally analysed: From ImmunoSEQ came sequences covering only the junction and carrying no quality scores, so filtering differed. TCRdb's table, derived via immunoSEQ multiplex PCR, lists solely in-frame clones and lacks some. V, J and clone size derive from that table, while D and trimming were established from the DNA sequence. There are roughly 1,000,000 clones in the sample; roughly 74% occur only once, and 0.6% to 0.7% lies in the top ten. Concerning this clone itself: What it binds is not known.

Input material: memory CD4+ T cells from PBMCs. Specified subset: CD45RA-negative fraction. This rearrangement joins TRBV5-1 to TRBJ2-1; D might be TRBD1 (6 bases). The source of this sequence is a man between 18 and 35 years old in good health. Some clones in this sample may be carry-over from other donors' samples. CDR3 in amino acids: CASRKDLGGANEQFF. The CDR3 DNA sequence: TGCGCCAGCAGAAAGGATCTAGGGGGTGCGAATGAGCAGTTCTTC.